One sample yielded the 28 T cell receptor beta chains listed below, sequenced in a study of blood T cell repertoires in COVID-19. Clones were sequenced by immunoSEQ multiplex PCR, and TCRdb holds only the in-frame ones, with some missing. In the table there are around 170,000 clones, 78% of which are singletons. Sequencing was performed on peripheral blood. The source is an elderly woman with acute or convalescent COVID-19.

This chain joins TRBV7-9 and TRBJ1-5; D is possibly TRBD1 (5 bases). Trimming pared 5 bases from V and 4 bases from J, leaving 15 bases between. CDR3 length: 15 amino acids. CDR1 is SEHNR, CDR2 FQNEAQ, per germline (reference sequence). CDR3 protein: CASSPGWGVNQPQHF. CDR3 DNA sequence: TGTGCCAGCAGCCCGGGGTGGGGGGTTAATCAGCCCCAGCATTTT.

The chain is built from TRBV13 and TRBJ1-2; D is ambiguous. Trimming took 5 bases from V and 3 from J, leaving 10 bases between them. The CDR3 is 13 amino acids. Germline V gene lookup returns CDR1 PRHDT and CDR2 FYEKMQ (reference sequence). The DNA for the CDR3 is TGTGCCAGCAGCCCTAGACGGCACTATGGCTACACCTTC. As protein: CASSPRRHYGYTF.

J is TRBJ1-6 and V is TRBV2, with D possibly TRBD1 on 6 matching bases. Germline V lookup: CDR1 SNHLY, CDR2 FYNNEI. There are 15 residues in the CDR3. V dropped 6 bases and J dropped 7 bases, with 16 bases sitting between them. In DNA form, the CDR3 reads TGTGCCAGCAGGAACAGGGCCGGGGGGAATTCACCCCTCCACTTT. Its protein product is CASRNRAGGNSPLHF.

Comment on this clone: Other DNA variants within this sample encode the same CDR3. DNA for the CDR3: TGTGCCAGCAGTGGCGGGAGCAATCAGCCCCAGCATTTT. Its translation is CASSGGSNQPQHF. The J gene is TRBJ1-5, the V gene TRBV7-9; D gene ambiguous. V lost 6 bases, J lost 1 base, and 7 bases lay in between. The germline V gene encodes CDR1 SEHNR and CDR2 FQNEAQ (reference sequence). The CDR3 has 13 residues.

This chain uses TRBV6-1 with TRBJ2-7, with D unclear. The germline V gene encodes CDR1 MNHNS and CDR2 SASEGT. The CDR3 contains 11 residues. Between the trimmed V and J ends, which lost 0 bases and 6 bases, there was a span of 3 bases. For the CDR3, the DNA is TGTGCCAGCAGTGAAGCTAGCGAGCAGTACTTC. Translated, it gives CASSEASEQYF.

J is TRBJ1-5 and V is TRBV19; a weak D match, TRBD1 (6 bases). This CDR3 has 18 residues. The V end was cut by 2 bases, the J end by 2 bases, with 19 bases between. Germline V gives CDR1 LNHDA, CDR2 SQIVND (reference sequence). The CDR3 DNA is TGTGCCAGTAGTATATCGCAGGGGACCGGGCGAGGCAATCAGCCCCAGCATTTT. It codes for CASSISQGTGRGNQPQHF.

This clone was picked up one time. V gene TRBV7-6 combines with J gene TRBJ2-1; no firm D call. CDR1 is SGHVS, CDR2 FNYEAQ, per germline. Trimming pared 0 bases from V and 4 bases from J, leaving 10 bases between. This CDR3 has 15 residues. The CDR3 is CASSLAAGSYNEQFF. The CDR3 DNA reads TGTGCCAGCAGCTTAGCGGCAGGAAGTTACAATGAGCAGTTCTTC.

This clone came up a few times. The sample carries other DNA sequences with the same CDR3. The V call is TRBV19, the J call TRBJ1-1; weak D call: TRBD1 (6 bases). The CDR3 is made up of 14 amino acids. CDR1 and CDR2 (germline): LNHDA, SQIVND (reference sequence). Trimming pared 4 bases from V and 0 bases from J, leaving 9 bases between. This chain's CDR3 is CASSTGVVNTEAFF. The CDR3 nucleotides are TGTGCCAGTAGTACAGGGGTGGTGAACACTGAAGCTTTCTTT.

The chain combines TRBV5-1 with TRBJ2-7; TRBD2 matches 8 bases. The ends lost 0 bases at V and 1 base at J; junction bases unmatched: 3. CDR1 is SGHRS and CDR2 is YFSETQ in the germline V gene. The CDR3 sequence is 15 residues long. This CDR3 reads CASSLGPGGSYEQYF. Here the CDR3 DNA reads TGCGCCAGCAGCTTGGGCCCGGGAGGGTCCTACGAGCAGTACTTC. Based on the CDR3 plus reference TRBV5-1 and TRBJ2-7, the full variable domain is KAGVTQTPRYLIKTRGQQVTLSCSPISGHRSVSWYQQTPGQGLQFLFEYFSETQRNKGNFPGRFSGRQFSNSRSEMNVSTLELGDSALYLCASSLGPGGSYEQYFGPGTRLTVT.

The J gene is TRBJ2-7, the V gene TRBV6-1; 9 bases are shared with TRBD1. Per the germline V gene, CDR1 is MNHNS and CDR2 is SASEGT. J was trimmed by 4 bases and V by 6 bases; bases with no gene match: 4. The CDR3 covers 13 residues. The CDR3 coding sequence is TGTGCCAGCAGCAAGACAGGGGGATACGAGCAGTACTTC. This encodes CASSKTGGYEQYF.

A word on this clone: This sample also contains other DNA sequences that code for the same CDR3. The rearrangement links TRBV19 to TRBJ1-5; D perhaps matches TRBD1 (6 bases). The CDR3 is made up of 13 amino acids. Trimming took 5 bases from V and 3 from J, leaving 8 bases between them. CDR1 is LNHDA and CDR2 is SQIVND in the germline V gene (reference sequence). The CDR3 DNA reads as TGTGCCAGTAGTGGACAGTTCAATCAGCCCCAGCATTTT. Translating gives CASSGQFNQPQHF.

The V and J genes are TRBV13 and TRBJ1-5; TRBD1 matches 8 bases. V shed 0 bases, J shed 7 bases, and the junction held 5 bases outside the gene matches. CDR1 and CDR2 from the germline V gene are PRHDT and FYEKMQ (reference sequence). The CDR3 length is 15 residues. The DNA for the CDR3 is TGTGCCAGCAGCTTAGGAGGACAGGGTAGACAGCCCCAGCATTTT. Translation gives CASSLGGQGRQPQHF.

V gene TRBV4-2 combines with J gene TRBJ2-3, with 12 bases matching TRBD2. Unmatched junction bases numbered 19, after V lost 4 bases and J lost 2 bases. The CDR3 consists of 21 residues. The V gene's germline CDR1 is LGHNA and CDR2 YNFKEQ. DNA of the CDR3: TGTGCCAGCAGCCGAACCTTAGGGACTAGCGGGCTTTCGAAGACCACAGATACGCAGTATTTT. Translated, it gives CASSRTLGTSGLSKTTDTQYF.

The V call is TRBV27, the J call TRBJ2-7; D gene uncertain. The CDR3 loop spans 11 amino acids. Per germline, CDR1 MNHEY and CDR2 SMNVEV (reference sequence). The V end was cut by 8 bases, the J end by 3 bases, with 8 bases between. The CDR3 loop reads CASGLSYEQYF. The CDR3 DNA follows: TGTGCCAGCGGTCTTAGCTACGAGCAGTACTTC.

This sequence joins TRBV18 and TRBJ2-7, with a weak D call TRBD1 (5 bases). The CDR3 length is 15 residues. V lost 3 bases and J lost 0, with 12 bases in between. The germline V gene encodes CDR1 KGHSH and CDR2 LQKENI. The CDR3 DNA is TGTGCCAGCTCACCCCAAGGGGCCGACTCCTACGAGCAGTACTTC. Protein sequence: CASSPQGADSYEQYF.

CDR3 DNA sequence: TGCGCCAGCAGCCTGGACGGTAACTATGGCTACACCTTC. Its translation is CASSLDGNYGYTF. V usage is TRBV5-1 and J usage is TRBJ1-2; no clear D. From germline, CDR1 is SGHRS and CDR2 YFSETQ. Trimming cost V 4 bases and J 1 base, with 8 bases left between them. This CDR3 has 13 amino acids.

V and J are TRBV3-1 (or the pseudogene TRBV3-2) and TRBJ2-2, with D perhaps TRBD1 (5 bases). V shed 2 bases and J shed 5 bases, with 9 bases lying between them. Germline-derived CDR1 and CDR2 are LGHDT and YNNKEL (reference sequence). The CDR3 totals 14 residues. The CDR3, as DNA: TGTGCCAGCAGCCAACAGGGAAGGACCGGGGAGCTGTTTTTT. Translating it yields CASSQQGRTGELFF.

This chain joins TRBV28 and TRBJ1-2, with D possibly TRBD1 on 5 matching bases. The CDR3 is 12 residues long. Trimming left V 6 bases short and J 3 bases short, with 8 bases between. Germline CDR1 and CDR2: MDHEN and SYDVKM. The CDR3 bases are TGTGCCAGCAGGGTACAGGACTATGGCTACACCTTC. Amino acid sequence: CASRVQDYGYTF.

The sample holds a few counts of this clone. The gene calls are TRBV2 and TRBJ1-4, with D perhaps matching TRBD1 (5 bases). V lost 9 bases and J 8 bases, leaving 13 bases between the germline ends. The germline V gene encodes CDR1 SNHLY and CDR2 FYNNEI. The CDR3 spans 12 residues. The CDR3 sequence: CASTQGQEKLFF. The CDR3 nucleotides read TGTGCCAGTACGCAGGGCCAAGAAAAACTGTTTTTT.

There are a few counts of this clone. The CDR3 loop is CASRGTGTFNYGYTF. CDR3 sequence (DNA): TGTGCCAGTAGGGGGACAGGGACATTCAACTATGGCTACACCTTC. The chain uses TRBV19 and TRBJ1-2; 9 bases line up with TRBD1. Trimming removed 6 bases from V and 2 bases from J; junction bases left unmatched: 7. Germline V gene sequence: CDR1 LNHDA, CDR2 SQIVND (reference sequence). This CDR3 contains 15 residues.

As DNA, the CDR3 is TGTGCCAGCACCCTCCCGGGACACCCATCTAACTATGGCTACACCTTC. It is translated as CASTLPGHPSNYGYTF. The V and J genes are TRBV27 and TRBJ1-2; D is possibly TRBD1 (6 bases). Germline-derived CDR1 and CDR2 are MNHEY and SMNVEV (reference sequence). CDR3 length: 16 amino acids. Trimming shortened V by 7 bases and J by 0 bases, and 18 bases separated the two germline ends.

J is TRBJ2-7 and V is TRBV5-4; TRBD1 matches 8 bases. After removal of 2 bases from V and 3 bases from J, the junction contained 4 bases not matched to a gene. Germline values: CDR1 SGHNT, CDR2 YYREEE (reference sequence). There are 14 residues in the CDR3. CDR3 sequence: CASSFDRGLYEQYF. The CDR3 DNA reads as TGTGCCAGCAGCTTCGACAGGGGACTCTACGAGCAGTACTTC.

This CDR3 reads CASSPNGTPDTQYF. CDR3 sequence (DNA): TGTGCCAGCTCACCTAACGGGACTCCAGATACGCAGTATTTT. The chain links TRBV18 to TRBJ2-3, with D perhaps TRBD2 (6 bases). The V and J ends lost 3 bases and 4 bases respectively, with 11 bases between them. This CDR3 comprises 14 residues. Germline V lookup: CDR1 KGHSH, CDR2 LQKENI.

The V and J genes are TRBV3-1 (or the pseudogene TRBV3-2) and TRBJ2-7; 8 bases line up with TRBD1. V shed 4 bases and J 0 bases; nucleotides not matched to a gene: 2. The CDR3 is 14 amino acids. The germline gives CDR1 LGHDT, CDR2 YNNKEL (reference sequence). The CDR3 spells CASSPGQGSYEQYF. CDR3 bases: TGTGCCAGCAGCCCTGGACAGGGCTCCTACGAGCAGTACTTC.

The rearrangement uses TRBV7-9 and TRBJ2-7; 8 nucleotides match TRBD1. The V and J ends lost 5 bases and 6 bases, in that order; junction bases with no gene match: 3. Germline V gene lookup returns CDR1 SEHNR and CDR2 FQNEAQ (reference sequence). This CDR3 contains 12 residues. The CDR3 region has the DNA TGTGCCAGCAGCCCAGGGGGCTCCGAGCAGTACTTC. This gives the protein CASSPGGSEQYF.

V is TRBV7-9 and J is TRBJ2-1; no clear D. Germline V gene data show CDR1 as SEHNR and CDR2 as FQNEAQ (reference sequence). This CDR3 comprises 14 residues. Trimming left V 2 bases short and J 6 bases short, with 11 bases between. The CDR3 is CASSLPQRANEQFF. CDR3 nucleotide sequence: TGTGCCAGCAGCTTACCCCAGCGAGCCAATGAGCAGTTCTTC.

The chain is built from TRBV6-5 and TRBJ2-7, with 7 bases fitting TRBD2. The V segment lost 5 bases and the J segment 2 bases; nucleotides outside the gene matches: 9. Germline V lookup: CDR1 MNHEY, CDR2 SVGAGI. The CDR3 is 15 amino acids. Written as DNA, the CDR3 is TGTGCCAGCAGTATCTCTCCCGGGGGGACCTACGAGCAGTACTTC. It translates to CASSISPGGTYEQYF.

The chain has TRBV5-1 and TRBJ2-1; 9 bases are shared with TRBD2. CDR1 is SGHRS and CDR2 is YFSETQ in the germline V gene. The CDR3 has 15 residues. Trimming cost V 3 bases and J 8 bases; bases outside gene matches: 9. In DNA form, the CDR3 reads TGCGCCAGCAGCTCCAGCGGGGGGATACAAGATGAGCAGTTCTTC. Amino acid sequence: CASSSSGGIQDEQFF.